This T cell receptor beta chain was recovered during a study of T cells in Graves' hyperthyroidism and ophthalmopathy. Study as a whole: Sampling of peripheral blood happened at initial diagnosis, prior to any treatment.

Amplification yielded TCR beta CDR3 regions, with RNA transcripts as the source. During a first-round RT-PCR of the TCR CDR3, the HTBI primer set was used. Via MiXCR, TCRdb re-called the multiplex PCR reads, giving one row per CDR3 protein. The table has a few hundred thousand distinct CDR3 sequences, about an eighth seen once. CDR3 length equals 16 residues. In germline, CDR1 is SGHTA, CDR2 FQGNSA. J was trimmed by 5 bases and V by 5 bases; bases with no gene match: 9. This clonotype showed up many times. Reasons for excluding patients were uncontrolled infection, other autoimmune disease, pregnancy or lactation. About 10 ml of fresh peripheral blood supplied the PBMCs.

Sequencing input: blood. The source of this sequence is a young woman with Graves' hyperthyroidism. V gene TRBV7-2 combines with J gene TRBJ2-7, with 13 bases lining up with TRBD2. CDR3 bases: TGTGCCAGCAGCCGCACTAGCGGGAGGGTCCTCCACGAGCAGTACTTC. Its protein is CASSRTSGRVLHEQYF. Full variable domain (outside the CDR3, taken from reference TRBV7-2 and TRBJ2-7): GAGVSQSPSNKVTEKGKDVELRCDPISGHTALYWYRQSLGQGLEFLIYFQGNSAPDKSGLPSDRFSAERTGGSVSTLTIQRTQQEDSAVYLCASSRTSGRVLHEQYFGPGTRLTVT.